This T cell receptor (beta chain) was identified during a study of shared clonotypes between healthy human individuals. This CDR3 is 14 amino acids long. The germline gives CDR1 MNHEY, CDR2 SMNVEV (reference sequence). V shed 4 bases and J shed 0 bases, with 7 bases lying between them. Study findings and constraints: Clonotypes shared by all four sorted-subset donors had higher generation probabilities than non-shared clonotypes. Naive subsets usually exceeded memory subsets in estimated richness. Across a handful of donors, naive CD4 shared approximately 4.5%, naive CD8 less than 4%, memory CD4 more than 2%, memory CD8 around 0.36%.

Some 32,000 T cell genomes, or around 0.2 ug DNA, went into the sorted-subset replicate PCRs. TCRdb keeps only in-frame clones here, not all; method: immunoSEQ multiplex PCR. Of roughly 220,000 clones in the sample, approximately 70% were seen once. To note about this clone: Antigen unknown.

The sample consisted of memory CD4+ T cells sorted from blood. The subset: CD45RA-negative fraction. This clonotype originated in a man aged 30 to 39 in good health. The chain joins TRBV27 to TRBJ1-3, with unresolved D. CDR3 DNA: TGTGCCAGCAGTTCCCCTTTCTCTGGAAACACCATATATTTT. Translating it yields CASSSPFSGNTIYF.